One sample yielded the 11 T cell receptor beta chains listed below, sequenced in a study of control samples from healthy donors and cancer patients. Sequenced by immunoSEQ multiplex PCR; TCRdb stores in-frame clones only, minus some. The sample consists of some 140,000 clones, roughly nine tenths of them appearing once. Sequencing was carried out using blood. The receptors were sampled from a woman aged 30 to 39 in good health.

The V and J genes are TRBV2 and TRBJ2-3, with no clear D. This CDR3 is 14 amino acids long. Trimming cost V 5 bases and J 5 bases, with 14 bases left between them. Germline lookup yields CDR1 SNHLY and CDR2 FYNNEI. The CDR3 nucleotides read TGTGCCAGCAGTCCACGCTTTGGCGGAGATACGCAGTATTTT. It specifies CASSPRFGGDTQYF.

The V call is TRBV18, the J call TRBJ1-5; no reliable D call. Trimming took off 3 bases at V and 7 bases at J, with 7 bases between the two ends. CDR3 length: 12 amino acids. Germline lookup yields CDR1 KGHSH and CDR2 LQKENI. DNA of the CDR3: TGTGCCAGCTCACCCTCTGGGCAGCCCCAGCATTTT. The encoded protein is CASSPSGQPQHF.

V and J are TRBV18 and TRBJ2-4, with D unclear. V lost 5 bases and J lost 1, with 9 bases in between. The CDR3 length is 14 residues. The germline V gene has CDR1 KGHSH and CDR2 LQKENI. In DNA, the CDR3 is TGTGCCAGCTCAGGGGTGTTGGCCAAAAACATTCAGTACTTC. Its translation: CASSGVLAKNIQYF.

The J gene is TRBJ1-2, the V gene TRBV7-8, with TRBD1 as a possible D gene (5 bases). Trimming took off 0 bases at V and 4 bases at J, with 18 bases between the two ends. The CDR3 spans 17 residues. Germline assignment: CDR1 SGHVS and CDR2 FQNEAQ. CDR3 in amino acids: CASSLARGGAGIYGYTF. The CDR3 DNA follows: TGTGCCAGCAGCTTAGCGCGTGGAGGGGCTGGGATCTATGGCTACACCTTC.

V and J are TRBV5-1 and TRBJ2-5, with D maybe TRBD1 (7 bases). V dropped 4 bases and J dropped 2 bases, with 12 bases sitting between them. The germline CDR1 and CDR2 sequences are SGHRS and YFSETQ. CDR3 length equals 14 residues. CDR3 amino acids: CASSVQGGQETQYF. The CDR3 bases are TGCGCCAGCAGCGTCCAGGGGGGACAAGAGACCCAGTACTTC.

The rearrangement joins TRBV5-4 to TRBJ2-5; perhaps TRBD2 as D (6 bases). V lost 3 bases and J 2 bases, leaving 20 bases between the germline ends. CDR1 is SGHNT and CDR2 is YYREEE in the germline V gene (reference sequence). The CDR3 sequence is 17 residues long. Written as DNA, the CDR3 is TGTGCCAGCAGCTCTCAAAAACTCTGGGGAGGACAAGAGACCCAGTACTTC. It encodes CASSSQKLWGGQETQYF.

V is TRBV6-4 and J is TRBJ2-3; 9 bases align to TRBD2. The CDR3 runs to 15 residues. Germline V gene data show CDR1 as MRHNA and CDR2 as SNTAGT. V gave up 7 bases and J gave up 4 bases; unmatched junction bases: 9. CDR3 loop: CASTSAGGLADTQYF. The DNA for the CDR3 is TGTGCCAGCACCTCAGCGGGAGGATTGGCAGATACGCAGTATTTT.

V gene TRBV6-1 combines with J gene TRBJ2-1; 7 bases agree with TRBD1. CDR1 is MNHNS and CDR2 is SASEGT in the germline V gene. The CDR3 runs 15 residues. V shed 0 bases and J 8 bases; nucleotides not matched to a gene: 7. In nucleotides, the CDR3 is TGTGCCAGCAGTGAAGCGGCAGGGGGATATGATGAGCAGTTCTTC. Its protein product is CASSEAAGGYDEQFF.

This chain connects TRBV2 to TRBJ1-2, with D maybe TRBD1 (5 bases). Deletions cut 8 bases from V and 5 bases from J, with 15 bases between. The CDR3 consists of 13 residues. The V gene's germline CDR1 is SNHLY and CDR2 FYNNEI. DNA for the CDR3: TGTGCCAGCGGCGACAGTGGGGCGTATGGCTACACCTTC. Amino acid sequence: CASGDSGAYGYTF.

This rearrangement joins TRBV18 to TRBJ2-5; 8 bases agree with TRBD2. Germline V gene data show CDR1 as KGHSH and CDR2 as LQKENI. The CDR3 has 18 amino acids. After removal of 0 bases from V and 2 bases from J, the junction contained 11 bases not matched to a gene. CDR3 coding DNA: TGTGCCAGCTCACCACCGGCCCTAACTAGCGGCCCACAAGAGACCCAGTACTTC. Translation: CASSPPALTSGPQETQYF.

The J gene is TRBJ2-4, the V gene TRBV14, with TRBD1 matching 8 bases. Germline trimming cut 3 bases from V and 1 base from J; bases unmatched to any gene: 2. The germline V gene has CDR1 SGHDN and CDR2 FVKESK. This CDR3 comprises 15 residues. The CDR3 DNA reads TGTGCCAGCAGCCAGTGGACAGGGGCCAAAAACATTCAGTACTTC. Protein: CASSQWTGAKNIQYF.